The clone carrying this T cell receptor (beta chain) was picked up a small number of times. Its antigen is not known. This specimen comes from a study of blood T cells in healthy people across ages. Individuals who donated were healthy Caucasians from Russia aged about 6 to 90. The length of the CDR3 is 18 residues. V was clipped by 1 base and J by 2 bases; unmatched bases: 10. Germline CDR1 reads MGHRA; CDR2 reads YSYEKL. Combining a sample-barcoded 5' primer with a J-beta primer mix, a second PCR ran for about 7 to 11 cycles. Paired-end reads containing CDR3 totaled no fewer than 3 million for each sample. TCRdb reprocessed the 5' RACE reads with MiXCR, giving one entry per CDR3 protein. The repertoire includes about 1,400,000 distinct CDR3 sequences, around 39% of them detected once, and roughly 8.2% sits in the top ten. Study conclusions and caveats: Naive T cell percentage by flow cytometry tracked strongly with beta diversity. Both naive CD4+ cell counts and diversity were greater in long-lived donors than in aged donors.

The V call is TRBV4-1, the J call TRBJ2-2; 7 bases line up with TRBD2. The receptor was derived from a woman aged 18 to 35 in good health. Material for sequencing was blood. In nucleotides, the CDR3 is TGCGCCAGCAGCCAAGCGGGAGGACTCCTCGTTAACACCGGGGAGCTGTTTTTT. Amino acids: CASSQAGGLLVNTGELFF.